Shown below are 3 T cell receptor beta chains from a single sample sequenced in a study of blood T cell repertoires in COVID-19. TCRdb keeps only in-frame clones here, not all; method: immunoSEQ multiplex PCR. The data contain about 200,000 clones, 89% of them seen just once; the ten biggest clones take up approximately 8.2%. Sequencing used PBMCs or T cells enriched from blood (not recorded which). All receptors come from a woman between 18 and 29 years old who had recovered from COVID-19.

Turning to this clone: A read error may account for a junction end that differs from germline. CDR3: CASSLPGLGQRGDF. Written as DNA, the CDR3 is TGTGCCAGCAGTTTACCGGGACTGGGTCAACGGGGGGACTTT. The rearrangement uses TRBV28 and TRBJ1-1; tentative D call: TRBD1 (5 bases). The CDR3 has 14 amino acids. From germline, CDR1 is MDHEN and CDR2 SYDVKM.

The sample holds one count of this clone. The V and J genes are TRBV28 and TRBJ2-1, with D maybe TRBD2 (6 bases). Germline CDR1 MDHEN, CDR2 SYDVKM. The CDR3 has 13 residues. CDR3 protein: CVSGGVPYNEQFF. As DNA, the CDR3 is TGTGTATCTGGCGGGGTTCCCTACAATGAGCAGTTCTTC. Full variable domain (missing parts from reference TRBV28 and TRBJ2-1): DVKVTQSSRYLVKRTGEKVFLECVQDMDHENMFWYRQDPGLGLRLIYFSYDVKMKEKGDIPEGYSVSREKKERFSLILESASTNQTSMYLCVSGGVPYNEQFFGPGTRLTVL.

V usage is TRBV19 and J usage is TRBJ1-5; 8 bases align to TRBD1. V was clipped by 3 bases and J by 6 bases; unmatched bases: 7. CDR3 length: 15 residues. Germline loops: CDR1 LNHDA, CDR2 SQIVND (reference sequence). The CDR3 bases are TGTGCCAGTAGTATCAGGACAGGGATCGTTCAGCCCCAGCATTTT. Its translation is CASSIRTGIVQPQHF.